Following are 13 T cell receptor beta chains from one sample sequenced in a study of CD8 T cells in ankylosing spondylitis. Study observations and caveats: A TCR beta motif made of 7 to 9 highly homologous variants seemed typical of ankylosing spondylitis blood.

Antigens for these TCRs are unknown. Each CDR3 protein gets one entry after TCRdb re-called the 5' RACE reads with MiXCR. This table holds 220,000 or so distinct CDR3 sequences, around 19% found once. The sequencing input was blood, either unsorted or a sorted T cell fraction (not recorded which). The receptors were sampled from a male donor with ankylosing spondylitis.

V usage is TRBV29-1 and J usage is TRBJ2-1; D may match TRBD1 or TRBD2 (5 bases each). The CDR3 is 12 amino acids. Germline V CDR1 and CDR2: SQVTM, ANQGSEA. Trimming took off 7 bases at V and 7 bases at J, with 14 bases between the two ends. The CDR3 here is CSARDGQNEQFF. The DNA for the CDR3 is TGCAGCGCTAGGGACGGACAAAATGAGCAGTTCTTC.

The chain uses TRBV28 and TRBJ2-7; D gene ambiguous. Germline CDR1 is MDHEN and CDR2 is SYDVKM. V dropped 3 bases and J dropped 4 bases, with 7 bases sitting between them. The CDR3 runs 12 residues. CDR3 residues: CASSFKAYEQYF. The DNA for the CDR3 is TGTGCCAGCAGTTTCAAAGCTTACGAGCAGTACTTC.

This clonotype was seen a few times. The CDR3 coding sequence is TGTGCCAGCAGCCCCGTCCGCGGGAGGGCCTTCGAGGACACCGGGGAGCTGTTTTTT. This encodes CASSPVRGRAFEDTGELFF. The chain combines TRBV4-2 with TRBJ2-2; 9 bases line up with TRBD2. The CDR3 is 19 residues long. V was pared by 4 bases and J by 3 bases, with 15 bases of the junction left unmatched. Germline loops: CDR1 LGHNA, CDR2 YNFKEQ.

In its sample, this clonotype was seen a few times. The chain has TRBV14 and TRBJ2-1, with D perhaps given as TRBD1 or TRBD2 (5 bases each). Germline CDR1 is SGHDN and CDR2 is FVKESK. V dropped 1 base and J dropped 4 bases, with 11 bases sitting between them. This CDR3 has 15 amino acids. This chain's CDR3 is CASSQVAWGYNEQFF. CDR3 bases: TGTGCCAGCAGCCAAGTGGCATGGGGGTACAATGAGCAGTTCTTC.

This clonotype was counted a few times. The chain combines TRBV5-1 with TRBJ2-1; perhaps TRBD2 as D (6 bases). The length of the CDR3 is 12 residues. V lost 4 bases, J lost 9 bases, and 11 bases lay in between. Germline V gene lookup returns CDR1 SGHRS and CDR2 YFSETQ. CDR3 nucleotides: TGCGCCAGCAGCCTCGGGACTTCTGAGCAGTTCTTC. It specifies CASSLGTSEQFF.

V is TRBV25-1 and J is TRBJ2-5; D gene uncertain. V was cut by 8 bases and J by 2 bases, with 12 bases left in between. This CDR3 is built from 13 residues. Per germline, CDR1 MGHDK and CDR2 SYGVNS. The chain's CDR3 is CASAPLEQETQYF. CDR3 nucleotide sequence: TGTGCCAGCGCCCCCCTAGAGCAAGAGACCCAGTACTTC.

This chain uses TRBV20-1 with TRBJ2-7; 8 nucleotides agree with TRBD2. CDR1 DFQATT and CDR2 SNEGSKA come from the germline V gene (reference sequence). With 6 bases clipped from V and 4 bases from J, the junction kept 14 bases outside the gene matches. This CDR3 comprises 15 residues. DNA of the CDR3: TGCAGTGCCATAACCTTTAGCGGGATAGGATACGAGCAGTACTTC. This codes for CSAITFSGIGYEQYF.

The CDR3 region is CASSLTLGNSYNEQFF. Here the CDR3 DNA reads TGCGCCAGCAGCCTCACCCTGGGTAACTCCTACAATGAGCAGTTCTTC. The rearrangement links TRBV4-3 to TRBJ2-1; D remains ambiguous. From germline, CDR1 is LGHNA and CDR2 YSLEER. V was cut by 4 bases and J by 0 bases, with 13 bases left in between. The CDR3 has 16 amino acids.

The CDR3 DNA reads as TGTGCCAGCAGCACAGAGCGGGGGAGCGGGACGGAGACCCAGTACTTC. Its translation: CASSTERGSGTETQYF. The V gene is TRBV7-8, the J gene TRBJ2-5, with 8 bases aligning to TRBD2. Germline CDR1 is SGHVS and CDR2 is FQNEAQ. J was trimmed by 5 bases and V by 5 bases; bases with no gene match: 13. This CDR3 contains 16 residues.

This sequence joins TRBV6-2 or TRBV6-3 and TRBJ2-7; D is uncertain. V lost 6 bases to trimming and J lost 5 bases, with 8 bases between them. Germline V gives CDR1 MNHEY, CDR2 SVGEGT. The CDR3 runs to 11 residues. Here the CDR3 reads CASRVLNEQYF. The CDR3 DNA is TGTGCCAGCAGGGTACTCAACGAGCAGTACTTC.

This clonotype came up a few times. The chain has TRBV7-3 and TRBJ2-2; no clear D. This CDR3 is built from 12 residues. Trimming took off 8 bases at V and 3 bases at J, with 7 bases between the two ends. Germline V gene sequence: CDR1 SGHTA, CDR2 FQGTGA. CDR3 in amino acids: CASRQDTGELFF. Here the CDR3 DNA reads TGTGCCAGCCGCCAGGACACCGGGGAGCTGTTTTTT.

The chain employs TRBV9 and TRBJ2-3; D is uncertain. Germline V gene lookup returns CDR1 SGDLS and CDR2 YYNGEE. V shed 0 bases and J shed 6 bases, with 14 bases lying between them. This CDR3 region has 15 residues. The CDR3: CASSVEASPADTQYF. DNA for the CDR3: TGTGCCAGCAGCGTAGAAGCATCCCCGGCGGATACGCAGTATTTT. The full variable domain, in which reference TRBV9 and TRBJ2-3 provide the parts outside the CDR3, is DSGVTQTPKHLITATGQRVTLRCSPRSGDLSVYWYQQSLDQGLQFLIQYYNGEERAKGNILERFSAQQFPDLHSELNLSSLELGDSALYFCASSVEASPADTQYFGPGTRLTVL.

This clonotype turned up a few times. V and J are TRBV27 and TRBJ2-1; 9 nucleotides match TRBD1. The CDR3 length is 14 residues. J was trimmed by 1 base and V by 5 bases; bases with no gene match: 0. Germline CDR1 is MNHEY and CDR2 is SMNVEV (reference sequence). CDR3 sequence reads: CASSGQGSYNEQFF. In DNA, the CDR3 is TGTGCCAGCAGTGGACAGGGGTCCTACAATGAGCAGTTCTTC.